This TCR beta chain was captured in a study of blood T cell repertoires in COVID-19. Study summary: Some COVID-19 samples were acute and others convalescent; all came from the United States, Italy and Spain. From T cells, B-cell-depleted T cells, or PBMCs came the material, which was cDNA or gDNA.

Germline CDR1 and CDR2: SGHDT and YYEEEE. Deletions cut 3 bases from V and 5 bases from J, with 9 bases between. The CDR3 runs 12 residues. Method: immunoSEQ multiplex PCR; TCRdb's copy keeps in-frame clones and lacks some. The sample gives 200,000 to 250,000 clones, 83% of which show up once; around 7.2% is in the top ten. This sequence was found in a woman between 50 and 59 years old with acute or convalescent COVID-19. The source material was peripheral blood. The V and J genes are TRBV5-6 and TRBJ2-7, with D unresolved. The CDR3 spells CASSSPPDEQYF. The CDR3 DNA is TGTGCCAGCAGCTCCCCCCCCGACGAGCAGTACTTC. The full variable domain, completed using reference TRBV5-6 and TRBJ2-7, is DAGVTQSPTHLIKTRGQQVTLRCSPKSGHDTVSWYQQALGQGPQFIFQYYEEEERQRGNFPDRFSGHQFPNYSSELNVNALLLGDSALYLCASSSPPDEQYFGPGTRLTVT.